The next 29 T cell receptor beta chains were all read from a single sample in a study of blood T cell repertoires in COVID-19. Some clones are missing from TCRdb's copy, which holds only in-frame ones; the method was immunoSEQ multiplex PCR. The sample records fewer than 700,000 clones, about 89% being singletons. Sequencing was carried out using peripheral blood. The origin of the receptors is a woman aged 45-60 years with COVID-19, enrolled during active disease.

V gene TRBV3-1 (or the pseudogene TRBV3-2) combines with J gene TRBJ2-5, with TRBD2 matching over 12 bases. V lost 6 bases to trimming and J lost 13 bases; unmatched junction nucleotides: 9. CDR3 length equals 13 residues. From germline, CDR1 is LGHDT and CDR2 YNNKEL (reference sequence). CDR3 in DNA: TGTGCCAGCAGTCAGACGACTAGCGGGGGCAGGTACTTC. Protein: CASSQTTSGGRYF.

The chain couples TRBV27 to TRBJ2-7; 8 bases map to TRBD2. Trimming cost V 6 bases and J 1 base; bases outside gene matches: 14. The length of the CDR3 is 17 residues. Germline CDR1 MNHEY, CDR2 SMNVEV (reference sequence). The CDR3 DNA follows: TGTGCCAGCAGAAGAATCCCCCTAGCGGGCGAATCCTACGAGCAGTACTTC. Translated, it gives CASRRIPLAGESYEQYF.

The gene calls are TRBV10-2 and TRBJ2-7, with D perhaps matching TRBD1 (5 bases). This CDR3 has 15 residues. Germline lookup yields CDR1 WSHSY and CDR2 SAAADI. Trimming removed 3 bases from V and 1 base from J, with 13 bases in between. The CDR3 sequence: CASSEGAGSSYEQYF. CDR3 bases: TGCGCCAGCAGTGAAGGGGCAGGGTCTTCCTACGAGCAGTACTTC.

The chain recombines TRBV6-5 with TRBJ2-7; no definite D call. Per the germline V gene, CDR1 is MNHEY and CDR2 is SVGAGI. The V and J ends lost 0 bases and 2 bases respectively, with 11 bases between them. This CDR3 has 15 residues. CDR3 DNA: TGTGCCAGCAGTTACTCGAGAGGTACCCCCTACGAGCAGTACTTC. It translates to CASSYSRGTPYEQYF.

As for this clone: A read error may produce the germline difference seen at one junction end. The V call is TRBV3-1 (or the pseudogene TRBV3-2), the J call TRBJ2-7; TRBD1 or TRBD2 may be the D gene (6 bases each). CDR3 length: 14 amino acids. Looked up from germline, CDR1 is LGHDT and CDR2 is YNNKEL (reference sequence). CDR3 amino acids: CASNQGGLSYEQYF. CDR3 nucleotide sequence: TGTGCCAGCAACCAAGGGGGGCTCTCCTACGAGCAGTACTTC.

The CDR3 sequence: CASSSRTGNTEAFF. In DNA form, the CDR3 reads TGCGCCAGCAGCTCCCGGACAGGGAACACTGAAGCTTTCTTT. V is TRBV5-1 and J is TRBJ1-1; TRBD1 matches at 7 bases. Germline V gives CDR1 SGHRS, CDR2 YFSETQ. J gave up 1 base and V 3 bases, and 3 bases lay outside the gene matches. The CDR3 spans 14 residues.

V usage is TRBV27 and J usage is TRBJ1-5, with TRBD1 matching 11 bases. From germline, CDR1 is MNHEY and CDR2 SMNVEV (reference sequence). This CDR3 has 15 residues. J lost 7 bases, V lost 2 bases, and 4 bases had no gene match. This CDR3 is CASSLLGQGEQPQHF. The CDR3 DNA sequence: TGTGCCAGCAGTTTACTGGGACAGGGGGAACAGCCCCAGCATTTT.

This clone has just one count. The chain carries TRBV7-9 and TRBJ1-1, with a tentative D call TRBD1 (5 bases). V was cut by 2 bases and J by 4 bases, with 17 bases left in between. Germline assignment: CDR1 SEHNR and CDR2 FQNEAQ (reference sequence). CDR3 length: 16 amino acids. The CDR3 sequence: CASSLSLRDGGTEAFF. CDR3 DNA sequence: TGTGCCAGCAGCTTATCACTCAGAGACGGGGGCACTGAAGCTTTCTTT.

The chain combines TRBV2 with TRBJ1-4; 8 nucleotides line up with TRBD1. The V segment lost 10 bases and the J segment 6 bases; nucleotides outside the gene matches: 7. Germline CDR1 reads SNHLY; CDR2 reads FYNNEI. The CDR3 spans 13 residues. The CDR3 is CATQGTGYEKLFF. Written as DNA, the CDR3 is TGTGCCACCCAAGGGACAGGATATGAAAAACTGTTTTTT. Complete variable domain (other parts from reference TRBV2 and TRBJ1-4): EPEVTQTPSHQVTQMGQEVILRCVPISNHLYFYWYRQILGQKVEFLVSFYNNEISEKSEIFDDQFSVERPDGSNFTLKIRSTKLEDSAMYFCATQGTGYEKLFFGSGTQLSVL.

This chain uses TRBV5-1 with TRBJ2-1, with 8 positions matching TRBD2. Per germline, CDR1 SGHRS and CDR2 YFSETQ. Trimming at V came to 6 bases and at J to 7 bases, leaving 9 bases not matched to a gene. The CDR3 sequence is 14 residues long. The DNA of the CDR3 is TGCGCCAGCAACAGGGCTAGCGGGTTGAATGAGCAGTTCTTC. Translated: CASNRASGLNEQFF.

This chain uses TRBV7-9 with TRBJ2-2; possible D gene TRBD1, 5 bases. Germline V gives CDR1 SEHNR, CDR2 FQNEAQ (reference sequence). The CDR3 is made up of 15 amino acids. V gave up 5 bases and J gave up 6 bases, with 16 bases separating them. Here the CDR3 DNA reads TGTGCCAGCAGCCCATCTGTCCCAGGGCCCGGGGAGCTGTTTTTT. This codes for CASSPSVPGPGELFF.

V is TRBV27 and J is TRBJ1-5; TRBD1 matches at 8 bases. V dropped 9 bases and J dropped 1; count of bases not matched to a gene: 14. The CDR3 spans 17 residues. From germline, CDR1 is MNHEY and CDR2 SMNVEV (reference sequence). The CDR3 sequence: CASKGLRTGSSNQPQHF. CDR3 sequence (DNA): TGTGCCAGTAAGGGGCTCAGGACAGGGTCAAGCAATCAGCCCCAGCATTTT.

V is TRBV5-1 and J is TRBJ2-1; D possibly corresponds to TRBD2 (5 bases). V shed 4 bases and J shed 10 bases, with 15 bases lying between them. The CDR3 has 13 amino acids. The germline V gene has CDR1 SGHRS and CDR2 YFSETQ. The DNA of the CDR3 is TGCGCCAGCAGCCGGCTAGCATCAGACGAGCAGTTCTTC. Translating gives CASSRLASDEQFF.

This clone was seen a single time. This sequence joins TRBV7-8 and TRBJ2-1; D perhaps matches TRBD1 (5 bases). This CDR3 is 19 amino acids long. The germline V gene encodes CDR1 SGHVS and CDR2 FQNEAQ. V was cut by 1 base and J by 0 bases, with 19 bases left in between. In nucleotides, the CDR3 is TGTGCCAGCAGCTTAGTTGCCAGGGCCCTCGATCCCTCCTACAATGAGCAGTTCTTC. Amino acids: CASSLVARALDPSYNEQFF.

The gene calls are TRBV10-3 and TRBJ2-7; 8 nucleotides align to TRBD1. CDR1 ENHRY and CDR2 SYGVKD come from the germline V gene. Unmatched junction bases numbered 5, after V lost 0 bases and J lost 4 bases. The CDR3 length is 15 residues. The CDR3 bases are TGTGCCATCAGTGAGTCAGCGACAGGGGATTACGAGCAGTACTTC. The encoded protein is CAISESATGDYEQYF.

CDR3 bases: TGTGCCAGCAGCTTCATATGGCGGACAGGGAGCTACGAGCAGTACTTC. This encodes CASSFIWRTGSYEQYF. The V gene is TRBV5-5, the J gene TRBJ2-7, with 8 nucleotides matching TRBD1. Germline CDR1 and CDR2: SGHKS and YYEKEE (reference sequence). V shed 2 bases and J 3 bases; nucleotides not matched to a gene: 10. There are 16 residues in the CDR3.

This chain's CDR3 is CASSSWGEGMYYGYTF. In DNA, the CDR3 is TGTGCCAGCAGTTCATGGGGGGAGGGAATGTACTATGGCTACACCTTC. The chain combines TRBV6-5 with TRBJ1-2; perhaps TRBD1 as D (5 bases). This CDR3 has 16 residues. Germline values: CDR1 MNHEY, CDR2 SVGAGI. The germline V and J ends were trimmed by 4 bases and 3 bases, with 18 bases remaining between them.

The rearrangement joins TRBV11-3 to TRBJ2-1, with 7 bases identical to TRBD2. CDR3 length: 15 residues. Germline CDR1 reads SGHNT; CDR2 reads YENEEA. After removal of 3 bases from V and 8 bases from J, the junction contained 10 bases not matched to a gene. The DNA of the CDR3 is TGTGCCAGCAGCTTGTCGGGCGGGGGTAGGCATGAGCAGTTCTTC. Protein sequence: CASSLSGGGRHEQFF.

The CDR3 bases are TGTGCCAGCAGCTTAAGGAGCGGGTTCAATGAGCAGTTCTTC. It codes for CASSLRSGFNEQFF. The chain joins TRBV11-2 to TRBJ2-1, with D possibly being TRBD2 (6 bases). The V gene lost 2 bases and the J gene lost 6 bases, with 11 bases spanning the gap. Germline CDR1 and CDR2: SGHAT and FQNNGV. The CDR3 runs 14 residues.

V is TRBV11-1 and J is TRBJ1-4, with D perhaps TRBD1 (5 bases). CDR1 and CDR2 (germline): SGHAT, FQDESV (reference sequence). Trimming stripped 7 bases from V and 8 bases from J, with 20 bases between. This CDR3 contains 15 residues. The CDR3 DNA follows: TGTGCCAGCACCAACCCCGGGACTTCGGGGGAAAAACTGTTTTTT. It specifies CASTNPGTSGEKLFF.

The DNA of the CDR3 is TGTGCCAGTAGTTCGCGCGAGGGGGGGACTGAAGCTTTCTTT. Translation: CASSSREGGTEAFF. The V gene is TRBV19, the J gene TRBJ1-1; D may be TRBD1 (6 bases). The CDR3 is made up of 14 amino acids. Germline CDR1 LNHDA, CDR2 SQIVND (reference sequence). Trimming removed 5 bases at V and 5 bases at J, with 15 bases between. The whole variable domain, remainder taken from reference TRBV19 and TRBJ1-1, is DGGITQSPKYLFRKEGQNVTLSCEQNLNHDAMYWYRQDPGQGLRLIYYSQIVNDFQKGDIAEGYSVSREKKESFPLTVTSAQKNPTAFYLCASSSREGGTEAFFGQGTRLTVV.

The genes are TRBV5-4 and TRBJ1-6; TRBD1 aligns across 9 bases. The CDR3 extends over 14 amino acids. Per germline, CDR1 SGHNT and CDR2 YYREEE (reference sequence). Trimming at V came to 4 bases and at J to 7 bases, leaving 3 bases not matched to a gene. Written as DNA, the CDR3 is TGTGCCAGCAGCACAGGACAGGGGAATTCACCCCTCCACTTT. This gives the protein CASSTGQGNSPLHF.

This clone was recorded a few times. The rearrangement joins TRBV10-2 to TRBJ1-5, with no clear D. The CDR3 loop spans 14 amino acids. Germline-derived CDR1 and CDR2 are WSHSY and SAAADI. Trimming shortened V by 8 bases and J by 2 bases, and 13 bases separated the two germline ends. The DNA of the CDR3 is TGCGCCAGCTGGTCTGAGGGAGGCAATCAGCCCCAGCATTTT. This codes for CASWSEGGNQPQHF.

The CDR3 coding sequence is TGTGCCAGCAGTTCTATCACAGGGAGCAATCAGCCCCAGCATTTT. This sequence encodes CASSSITGSNQPQHF. The chain joins TRBV27 to TRBJ1-5; perhaps TRBD1 as D (6 bases). The CDR3 length is 15 residues. Germline values: CDR1 MNHEY, CDR2 SMNVEV (reference sequence). With 4 bases removed from V and 1 base from J, the gap between germline ends came to 11 bases.

V and J are TRBV6-1 and TRBJ1-6; D unresolved. Per the germline V gene, CDR1 is MNHNS and CDR2 is SASEGT. Trimming pared 6 bases from V and 7 bases from J, leaving 10 bases between. This CDR3 contains 13 residues. This chain's CDR3 is CASSSNRNSPLHF. The DNA for the CDR3 is TGTGCCAGCAGCTCGAACAGAAATTCACCCCTCCACTTT.

The chain couples TRBV6-5 to TRBJ2-7; weak D call: TRBD2 (6 bases). Germline V gives CDR1 MNHEY, CDR2 SVGAGI. The CDR3 loop spans 13 amino acids. Between the trimmed V and J ends, which lost 7 bases and 6 bases, there was a span of 16 bases. Here the CDR3 reads CASIRDLRGEQYF. The DNA of the CDR3 is TGTGCCAGCATACGGGACTTACGGGGCGAGCAGTACTTC.

V is TRBV28 and J is TRBJ2-5; 7 bases map to TRBD1. The V gene's germline CDR1 is MDHEN and CDR2 SYDVKM. V shed 5 bases, J shed 5 bases, and the junction held 14 bases outside the gene matches. CDR3 length: 16 amino acids. In nucleotides, the CDR3 is TGTGCCAGCAGTACCCGTGAGACAGGGATTTGGGAGACCCAGTACTTC. It encodes CASSTRETGIWETQYF.

V is TRBV6-5 and J is TRBJ1-1; no clear D gene. Trimming stripped 7 bases from V and 1 base from J, with 10 bases between. Germline V gives CDR1 MNHEY, CDR2 SVGAGI. There are 13 residues in the CDR3. The CDR3 sequence is CASNGRGNTEAFF. The CDR3 bases are TGTGCCAGCAACGGTCGGGGGAACACTGAAGCTTTCTTT.

This clone has more than one count but fewer than ten. The junction and the germline gene differ at one end; a read error may be behind it. This chain connects TRBV27 to TRBJ2-2, with D unresolved. The germline V gene has CDR1 MNHEY and CDR2 SMNVEV (reference sequence). The CDR3 runs 9 residues. CDR3: CASNGGLLF. Here the CDR3 DNA reads TGTGCCAGCAACGGCGGTCTACTTTTT.